The 26 T cell receptor beta chains in this list originate from one sample, sequenced in a study of OX40 agonist ivuxolimab in advanced cancers. Produced via immunoSEQ multiplex PCR; TCRdb's table is partial and in-frame only. The data contain about 82,000 clones, 70% to 90% of them singletons. This specimen consisted of CD4+ or CD8+ T cells sorted from blood, obtained in a trial of the OX40 agonist ivuxolimab. The receptors derive from an adult with an advanced solid tumor such as melanoma, head and neck, liver or kidney cancer.

The V gene is TRBV7-2, the J gene TRBJ2-1; 12 bases line up with TRBD2. This CDR3 is built from 14 residues. From germline, CDR1 is SGHTA and CDR2 FQGNSA. The V and J ends lost 8 bases and 9 bases, in that order; junction bases with no gene match: 8. The CDR3 is CASLRTSGMGEQFF. In DNA, the CDR3 is TGTGCCAGCCTTCGGACTAGCGGGATGGGTGAGCAGTTCTTC.

The V call is TRBV6-4, the J call TRBJ1-2; TRBD1 matches at 8 bases. CDR1 is MRHNA and CDR2 is SNTAGT in the germline V gene. CDR3 length: 14 residues. Trimming cost V 5 bases and J 1 base; bases outside gene matches: 3. CDR3 bases: TGTGCCAGCAGTCCGGGACAGGTTAACTATGGCTACACCTTC. Translation gives CASSPGQVNYGYTF.

The chain has TRBV19 and TRBJ1-5; TRBD1 agrees at 11 bases. Trimming cost V 8 bases and J 5 bases; bases outside gene matches: 2. This CDR3 spans 13 amino acids. Per the germline V gene, CDR1 is LNHDA and CDR2 is SQIVND (reference sequence). CDR3: CASRTGGDQPQHF. In nucleotides, the CDR3 is TGTGCCAGTCGGACAGGGGGCGATCAGCCCCAGCATTTT.

V is TRBV7-2 and J is TRBJ2-1, with D possibly being TRBD1 or TRBD2 (7 bases each). The CDR3 totals 14 residues. The V end lost 6 bases, the J end lost 10 bases, and 19 bases lay between the germline ends. CDR1 and CDR2 from the germline V gene are SGHTA and FQGNSA. The CDR3 DNA reads TGTGCCAGCAGGGGGGGGATCGGGACAGCCGAGCAGTTCTTC. This gives the protein CASRGGIGTAEQFF.

This clone was observed once. The chain uses TRBV13 and TRBJ2-1, with D perhaps TRBD1 (6 bases). The germline gives CDR1 PRHDT, CDR2 FYEKMQ (reference sequence). V lost 2 bases and J lost 5, with 10 bases in between. There are 14 residues in the CDR3. The DNA for the CDR3 is TGTGCCAGCAGCTTAAGGACAGCCAACAATGAGCAGTTCTTC. It is translated as CASSLRTANNEQFF.

The CDR3 here is CASSTSGQGIYGYTF. The CDR3 bases are TGTGCCAGCAGCACCTCGGGACAGGGGATTTATGGCTACACCTTC. This chain uses TRBV7-2 with TRBJ1-2, with TRBD1 matching 10 bases. The CDR3 loop spans 15 amino acids. Germline V lookup: CDR1 SGHTA, CDR2 FQGNSA. After removal of 5 bases from V and 5 bases from J, the junction contained 8 bases not matched to a gene.

This chain links TRBV6-5 with TRBJ1-2; D gene uncertain. V lost 6 bases and J lost 4, with 15 bases in between. Germline CDR1 and CDR2: MNHEY and SVGAGI. CDR3 length: 14 amino acids. CDR3 bases: TGTGCCAGCAGAGTCAGCCAAACCGTCTATGGCTACACCTTC. It codes for CASRVSQTVYGYTF.

The chain links TRBV5-4 to TRBJ2-3; TRBD2 agrees at 7 bases. V dropped 7 bases and J dropped 7; count of bases not matched to a gene: 15. CDR3 length: 15 residues. The germline CDR1 and CDR2 sequences are SGHNT and YYREEE (reference sequence). CDR3 nucleotides: TGTGCCAGCTCCTCTGGGCAGCGGGGCGATTATACGCAGTATTTT. Protein sequence: CASSSGQRGDYTQYF. Full variable domain (rest looked up from reference TRBV5-4 and TRBJ2-3): ETGVTQSPTHLIKTRGQQVTLRCSSQSGHNTVSWYQQALGQGPQFIFQYYREEENGRGNFPPRFSGLQFPNYSSELNVNALELDDSALYLCASSSGQRGDYTQYFGPGTRLTVL.

The rearrangement joins TRBV27 to TRBJ1-2; tentatively, D is TRBD1 (5 bases). V lost 7 bases and J 0 bases, leaving 24 bases between the germline ends. The CDR3 spans 18 residues. CDR1 and CDR2 from the germline V gene are MNHEY and SMNVEV (reference sequence). The CDR3 DNA reads as TGTGCCAGCATCAGTAAAAGACAGTTAAATTTAGCTAACTATGGCTACACCTTC. As protein: CASISKRQLNLANYGYTF.

The rearrangement links TRBV21-1 to TRBJ1-1; TRBD1 is the table's D call, not checked against the DNA. TRBV21-1 is given as a pseudogene. The CDR3 runs 17 residues. The CDR3 DNA reads TGTGCCAGCCCCCTCCCCGGACAGGGAGAATTGGGGACTGAAGCTTTCTTT. Its translation: CASPLPGQGELGTEAFF.

The chain is built from TRBV9 and TRBJ2-1, with 8 bases that match TRBD2. V was pared by 0 bases and J by 2 bases, with 4 bases of the junction left unmatched. Germline CDR1 is SGDLS and CDR2 is YYNGEE. The CDR3 consists of 16 residues. CDR3 amino acids: CASSVVGGGTYNEQFF. The CDR3 region has the DNA TGTGCCAGCAGCGTAGTGGGCGGGGGGACCTACAATGAGCAGTTCTTC.

This chain connects TRBV25-1 to TRBJ2-7; 8 positions match TRBD2. CDR1 is MGHDK and CDR2 is SYGVNS in the germline V gene. V shed 4 bases, J shed 3 bases, and the junction held 5 bases outside the gene matches. The CDR3 is 14 amino acids. CDR3: CASSGRGGNYEQYF. CDR3 DNA sequence: TGTGCCAGCAGTGGACGCGGGGGGAACTACGAGCAGTACTTC.

The genes are TRBV11-1 and TRBJ2-7; 9 positions match TRBD1. From germline, CDR1 is SGHAT and CDR2 FQDESV (reference sequence). The CDR3 runs to 14 residues. V was clipped by 4 bases and J by 6 bases; unmatched bases: 7. The CDR3 DNA reads as TGTGCCAGCAGCTCCTACAGGGGGCGAGGCGAGCAGTACTTC. Its protein is CASSSYRGRGEQYF. The full variable domain, with the rest looked up from reference TRBV11-1 and TRBJ2-7, is EAEVAQSPRYKITEKSQAVAFWCDPISGHATLYWYRQILGQGPELLVQFQDESVVDDSQLPKDRFSAERLKGVDSTLKIQPAELGDSAMYLCASSSYRGRGEQYFGPGTRLTVT.

The chain carries TRBV30 and TRBJ2-1; 8 bases map to TRBD2. The V segment lost 0 bases and the J segment 9 bases; nucleotides outside the gene matches: 10. Germline assignment: CDR1 GTSNPN and CDR2 SVGIG (reference sequence). There are 15 residues in the CDR3. CDR3 coding DNA: TGTGCCTGGAGTGTAGGGACTAGTGGGGTCAGTGAGCAGTTCTTC. Translating it yields CAWSVGTSGVSEQFF.

Here the CDR3 reads CASGNRQGASYEQYF. The CDR3 nucleotides are TGTGCCAGCGGCAATCGACAGGGGGCTTCCTACGAGCAGTACTTC. This chain links TRBV21-1 with TRBJ2-7; the D call TRBD1 from the table was never checked on the DNA. TRBV21-1 is noted as a pseudogene. CDR3 length: 15 residues.

This clone came up a few times. V usage is TRBV7-9 and J usage is TRBJ1-3; D gene unclear. From germline, CDR1 is SEHNR and CDR2 FQNEAQ (reference sequence). V was pared by 0 bases and J by 3 bases, with 9 bases between. The CDR3 has 15 amino acids. The CDR3 here is CASSLATVSGNTIYF. CDR3 coding DNA: TGTGCCAGCAGCTTAGCTACAGTCAGTGGAAACACCATATATTTT.

The chain links TRBV29-1 to TRBJ2-7; TRBD1 matches at 11 bases. The V segment lost 5 bases and the J segment 0 bases; nucleotides outside the gene matches: 3. Per germline, CDR1 SQVTM and CDR2 ANQGSEA. The CDR3 length is 14 residues. CDR3 in amino acids: CSVRTGGSSYEQYF. The CDR3 DNA reads TGCAGCGTTCGGACAGGGGGCAGCTCCTACGAGCAGTACTTC.

This rearrangement joins TRBV2 to TRBJ2-3, with 7 bases aligning to TRBD1. J lost 8 bases, V lost 8 bases, and 4 bases had no gene match. From germline, CDR1 is SNHLY and CDR2 FYNNEI. The CDR3 totals 11 residues. CDR3 coding DNA: TGTGCCAGCCGACAGGGTCCTACGCAGTATTTT. Its translation is CASRQGPTQYF.

The J gene is TRBJ2-1, the V gene TRBV5-6, with a possible D match to TRBD1 (6 bases). The CDR3 has 16 residues. V gave up 7 bases and J gave up 4 bases, with 21 bases separating them. Per germline, CDR1 SGHDT and CDR2 YYEEEE. The chain's CDR3 is CASGILTGTTYNEQFF. In DNA, the CDR3 is TGTGCCAGCGGCATTCTGACCGGGACAACTTACAATGAGCAGTTCTTC. The whole variable domain, filled in from reference TRBV5-6 and TRBJ2-1, reads DAGVTQSPTHLIKTRGQQVTLRCSPKSGHDTVSWYQQALGQGPQFIFQYYEEEERQRGNFPDRFSGHQFPNYSSELNVNALLLGDSALYLCASGILTGTTYNEQFFGPGTRLTVL.

J is TRBJ1-6 and V is TRBV11-3, with D unclear. Germline-derived CDR1 and CDR2 are SGHNT and YENEEA. The length of the CDR3 is 13 residues. The V end lost 0 bases, the J end lost 7 bases, and 4 bases lay between the germline ends. CDR3 DNA sequence: TGTGCCAGCAGCTTAGATCACAATTCACCCCTCCACTTT. Protein sequence: CASSLDHNSPLHF.

The chain is built from TRBV7-2 and TRBJ2-7; 8 bases align to TRBD1. This CDR3 comprises 15 residues. V was pared by 5 bases and J by 3 bases, with 9 bases of the junction left unmatched. Germline lookup yields CDR1 SGHTA and CDR2 FQGNSA. CDR3 bases: TGTGCCAGCAGCGATACGGACAGGGACCACTACGAGCAGTACTTC. This gives the protein CASSDTDRDHYEQYF.

The genes are TRBV6-6 and TRBJ2-3; 7 bases map to TRBD2. J lost 3 bases, V lost 2 bases, and 2 bases had no gene match. This CDR3 is built from 14 residues. Germline CDR1 MNHNY, CDR2 SVGAGI (reference sequence). CDR3 loop: CASSYAGVTDTQYF. The CDR3 nucleotides are TGTGCCAGCAGTTACGCGGGAGTTACAGATACGCAGTATTTT.

This chain connects TRBV4-2 to TRBJ2-5; tentative D call: TRBD2 (5 bases). The CDR3 runs to 12 residues. V was shortened by 10 bases and J by 7 bases, with 16 bases between the two germline ends. CDR1 and CDR2 (germline): LGHNA, YNFKEQ. The CDR3 DNA sequence: TGTGCCACCGAGGACTCCTATGGGACCCAGTACTTC. Its protein is CATEDSYGTQYF.

The rearrangement links TRBV11-3 to TRBJ2-1, with 10 bases identical to TRBD2. Germline CDR1 is SGHNT and CDR2 is YENEEA. V lost 4 bases and J lost 8; bases outside the gene matches: 8. CDR3 length equals 15 residues. The CDR3 coding sequence is TGTGCCAGCAGCTCGCCTAGCGGGGGAATCGATGAGCAGTTCTTC. As protein: CASSSPSGGIDEQFF.

This chain links TRBV18 with TRBJ2-5; D unresolved. Germline V gene lookup returns CDR1 KGHSH and CDR2 LQKENI. The CDR3 is 12 amino acids. V lost 2 bases and J lost 5, with 6 bases in between. The CDR3 DNA reads TGTGCCAGCTCACCAGTGGAGGAGACCCAGTACTTC. It encodes CASSPVEETQYF.

A few counts support this clone. The chain couples TRBV4-2 to TRBJ2-3, with 10 bases that match TRBD2. Per the germline V gene, CDR1 is LGHNA and CDR2 is YNFKEQ. Unmatched junction bases numbered 7, after V lost 1 base and J lost 6 bases. The CDR3 extends over 16 amino acids. The CDR3 bases are TGTGCCAGCAGCCAAGGGACTAGCGGAGACGGGGATACGCAGTATTTT. Translated, it gives CASSQGTSGDGDTQYF.